The rows below give T cell receptor beta chains drawn from one sample of a study of T cell responses to AZD1222 COVID-19 vaccine. The method was immunoSEQ multiplex PCR; TCRdb's version includes in-frame clones alone and lacks a portion of them. Of fewer than 110,000 clones listed, more than 85% are singletons. The specimen comprised peripheral blood, sampled on day 0 of AZD1222 vaccination. These receptors all stem from an adult in good health. Each CDR3 is given with its conserved first and last residue. The D gene is left open where the match is weak. A row's size may be missing; if present it is once, few, many or a size class.

size	D	J	V	DNA	CDR3
NA	TRBD2	TRBJ2-1	TRBV13	TGTGCCAGCAGCCTAGACAGGGGACTAGCGGGTTTGGGCAATGAGCAGTTCTTC	CASSLDRGLAGLGNEQFF
NA	NA	TRBJ1-2	TRBV6-5	TGTGCCAGCAGCTCGGACAAAGGCTTTTCCACCTTC	CASSSDKGFSTF
once	TRBD1	TRBJ1-5	TRBV18	TGTGCCAGCTCGTATCAACAGGGGTCGGTGACGTACGGCAATCAGCCCCAGCATTTT	CASSYQQGSVTYGNQPQHF
once	NA	TRBJ1-2	TRBV19	TGTGCCAGTAGTATCCTCTCCCGCGTTGGGGGCTTAAACTATGGCTACACCTTC	CASSILSRVGGLNYGYTF
NA	NA	TRBJ1-2	TRBV2	TGTGCCAGCAGGGGGGGATTGGGCGGTTACTATGGCTACACCTTC	CASRGGLGGYYGYTF
NA	NA	TRBJ2-7	TRBV4-1	TGCGCCAGCAGCCAAGTGAGGGGCCCTCCGGTCGAGCAGTACTTC	CASSQVRGPPVEQYF
NA	NA	TRBJ1-1	TRBV11-2	TGTGCCAGCAGCTTAGTGGGGTCTGAAGCTTTCTTT	CASSLVGSEAFF
NA	NA	TRBJ1-1	TRBV27	TGTGCCAGCAGTTCCCTACCTACAGGGATGAACACTGAAGCTTTCTTT	CASSSLPTGMNTEAFF
NA	TRBD1	TRBJ2-5	TRBV18	TGTGCCAGCTCAGAGCGGACAGGAGACCAAGAGACCCAGTACTTC	CASSERTGDQETQYF
NA	NA	TRBJ1-5	TRBV6-2/TRBV6-3	TGTGCCAGCAGTCGGGACATTTTTCGGCCCCAGCATTTT	CASSRDIFRPQHF
NA	TRBD2	TRBJ2-1	TRBV11-3	TGTGCCAGCAGCTCGCCTAGCGGGAGGGCGGGCAATGAGCAGTTCTTC	CASSSPSGRAGNEQFF
once	NA	TRBJ2-3	TRBV12-3/TRBV12-4	TGTGCCAGCTGGGTCCGGGATACGCAGTATTTT	CASWVRDTQYF
NA	NA	TRBJ2-1	TRBV24-1	TGTGCCACCAGTGATTACAACAATGAGCAGTTCTTC	CATSDYNNEQFF
NA	NA	TRBJ1-2	TRBV29-1	TGCAGCGTTGAAGACCCCGGACGTTATGGCTACACCTTC	CSVEDPGRYGYTF
NA	NA	TRBJ2-1	TRBV30	TGTGCCTGGAGTGTTTGGAGGGAGCAGTTCTTC	CAWSVWREQFF
NA	NA	TRBJ1-1	TRBV30	TGTGCCTGGAGTGAGCAGGGGAACACTGAAGCTTTCTTT	CAWSEQGNTEAFF
NA	NA	TRBJ1-2	TRBV20-1	TGCAGTGCAGCGGGGTTCGGCTACACCTTC	CSAAGFGYTF
NA	TRBD1	TRBJ2-7	TRBV7-9	TGTGCCAGCAGCTCCGGGACAGGGTCCTCCTACGAGCAGTACTTC	CASSSGTGSSYEQYF
NA	NA	TRBJ1-5	TRBV10-2	TGCGCCAGCAGTGAGGACGGGGAAGAGAATCAGCCCCAGCATTTT	CASSEDGEENQPQHF
NA	TRBD1	TRBJ1-1	TRBV7-2	TGTGCCAGCAGCTCAGGACAGGGGAACACTGAAGCTTTCTTT	CASSSGQGNTEAFF
NA	TRBD1	TRBJ1-2	TRBV28	TGTGCCAGCAGGATAACAGGGGAATATGGCTACACCTTC	CASRITGEYGYTF
NA	NA	TRBJ2-2	TRBV18	TGTGCCAGCATTCCCCAATATAACACCGGGGAGCTGTTTTTT	CASIPQYNTGELFF
NA	TRBD2	TRBJ2-7	TRBV27	TGTGCCAGCAGTTTATATTTGGGGACTAGCGGGAGTATCTCCTACGAGCAGTACTTC	CASSLYLGTSGSISYEQYF
NA	TRBD1	TRBJ1-1	TRBV6-6	TGTGCCAGCAGTGACAGGGGATTGAACACTGAAGCTTTCTTT	CASSDRGLNTEAFF
once	NA	TRBJ1-5	TRBV3-1/TRBV3-2	TGTGCCAGCAGCCAAGAGGGTCAGCCCCAGCATTTT	CASSQEGQPQHF
NA	NA	TRBJ2-1	TRBV4-1	TGCGCCAGCAGCCGCGGACAGTACAATGAGCAGTTCTTC	CASSRGQYNEQFF
NA	NA	TRBJ2-5	TRBV28	TGTGCCAGCAGGGACCCGGAATCCCGCGAGACCCAGTACTTC	CASRDPESRETQYF
NA	NA	TRBJ1-6	TRBV30	TGTGCCTGGAGTCCGGGACCCTATAATTCACCCCTCCACTTT	CAWSPGPYNSPLHF
NA	TRBD2	TRBJ2-2	TRBV5-1	TGCGCCAGCAGCTTGGTTAGCGGGACTAACACCGGGGAGCTGTTTTTT	CASSLVSGTNTGELFF
NA	TRBD2	TRBJ2-7	TRBV24-1	TGTGCCACCAGTGACCGGTCCACTAGCGGCAGGGTTCCTTGGGAGCAGTACTTC	CATSDRSTSGRVPWEQYF
NA	NA	TRBJ2-5	TRBV18	TGTGCCAGCTCACCCCCGATGGGGGAGACCCAGTACTTC	CASSPPMGETQYF
NA	NA	TRBJ1-2	TRBV10-3	TGTGCCATCAGAGACAGTTATCTAGGGGGGTATGGCTACACCTTC	CAIRDSYLGGYGYTF
NA	NA	TRBJ2-7	TRBV21-1	TGTGCCAGCAGCATGTATCGACAGGACCCCTACGAGCAGTACTTC	CASSMYRQDPYEQYF
once	TRBD1	TRBJ1-1	TRBV3-1/TRBV3-2	TGTGCCAGCAGATCCGACAGGGTGAACACTGAAGCTTTCTTT	CASRSDRVNTEAFF
NA	NA	TRBJ2-7	TRBV6-5	TGTGCCAGCAATCCCGACGGTGTCTTATACGAGCAGTACTTC	CASNPDGVLYEQYF
NA	NA	TRBJ1-2	TRBV9	TGTGCCAGCAGCGTAGGGGGGGCGGACTATGGCTACACCTTC	CASSVGGADYGYTF
NA	NA	TRBJ2-5	TRBV12-3/TRBV12-4	TGTGCCAGCAGTTTCACGGAGGTGGAGACCCAGTACTTC	CASSFTEVETQYF
NA	NA	TRBJ1-2	TRBV21-1	TGTGCCAGTGTACCGGGACATCACTATGGCTACACCTTC	CASVPGHHYGYTF
NA	NA	TRBJ2-3	TRBV7-9	TGTGCCAGCAGCTTAGTGGGAGCGACAGATACGCAGTATTTT	CASSLVGATDTQYF
NA	TRBD1	TRBJ2-7	TRBV19	TGTGCCAGTAGTATGGTGCGGACAGGGCGGGAGCAGTACTTC	CASSMVRTGREQYF
NA	TRBD2	TRBJ2-2	TRBV5-1	TGCGCCAGCAGCCAGACTAGCGGGAGGGTCGCCGGGGAGCTGTTTTTT	CASSQTSGRVAGELFF
NA	NA	TRBJ2-2	TRBV10-3	TGTGCCATCAGTGAGTCCCCCGTCGGGGAGCTGTTTTTT	CAISESPVGELFF
NA	NA	TRBJ1-5	TRBV28	TGTGCCAGCAGGGAGGGTCTAGGCAATCAGCCCCAGCATTTT	CASREGLGNQPQHF
once	NA	TRBJ2-2	TRBV3-1/TRBV3-2	TGTGCCAGCAGCCAAAATTACGGGGAGCTGTTTTTT	CASSQNYGELFF
NA	TRBD1	TRBJ2-5	TRBV5-1	TGCGCCAGCAGCCCAGGGACAGGGCGTGGGGAGACCCAGTACTTC	CASSPGTGRGETQYF
NA	NA	TRBJ1-4	TRBV19	TGTGCCAGTACTAATACCCTTCCGGGCGAAAAACTGTTTTTT	CASTNTLPGEKLFF
NA	TRBD2	TRBJ2-3	TRBV13	TGTGCCAGCAGCTCCGGGACTAGCGGAGATACGCAGTATTTT	CASSSGTSGDTQYF
NA	TRBD2	TRBJ2-7	TRBV7-9	TGTGCCAGCAGCCCAGAGGGCGGGAGTACCAGGTACGAGCAGTACTTC	CASSPEGGSTRYEQYF
NA	TRBD1	TRBJ1-2	TRBV2	TGTGCCAGCAGGACCGGGACAGGGCTGTGGGGCTACACCTTC	CASRTGTGLWGYTF
NA	TRBD1	TRBJ2-7	TRBV11-2	TGTGCCAGCAGCTCGAGACAGGGTCCTTGGGGAAACGAGCAGTACTTC	CASSSRQGPWGNEQYF
once	TRBD2	TRBJ2-1	TRBV28	TGTGCCAGCAGTTTGGGCGGGAGGCACAATGAGCAGTTCTTC	CASSLGGRHNEQFF
once	NA	TRBJ2-3	TRBV2	TGTGCCAGCAGTGAAGCGCTTTGGGGGAGGCCCCCAGATACGCAGTATTTT	CASSEALWGRPPDTQYF